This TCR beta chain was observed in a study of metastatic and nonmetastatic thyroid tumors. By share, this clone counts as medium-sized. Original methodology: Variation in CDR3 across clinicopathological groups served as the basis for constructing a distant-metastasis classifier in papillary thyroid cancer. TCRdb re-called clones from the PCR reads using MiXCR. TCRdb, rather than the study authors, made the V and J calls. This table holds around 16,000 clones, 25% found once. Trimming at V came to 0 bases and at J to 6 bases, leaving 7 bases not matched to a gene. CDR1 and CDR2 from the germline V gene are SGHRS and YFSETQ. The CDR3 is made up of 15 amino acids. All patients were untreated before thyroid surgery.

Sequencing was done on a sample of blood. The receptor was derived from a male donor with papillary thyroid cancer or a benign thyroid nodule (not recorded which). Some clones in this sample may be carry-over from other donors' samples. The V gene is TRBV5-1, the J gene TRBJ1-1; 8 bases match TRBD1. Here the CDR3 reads CASSLESRGRSEAFF. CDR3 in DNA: TGCGCCAGCAGCTTGGAGAGCAGGGGGCGTTCTGAAGCTTTCTTT.